This entry describes one TCR beta chain. Its specificity is not known. Losses at the gene ends were 3 bases for V and 4 bases for J; bases not matched to a gene: 9. Germline CDR1 SGDLS, CDR2 YYNGEE. The CDR3 has 15 amino acids. TCRdb's table, derived via immunoSEQ multiplex PCR, lists solely in-frame clones and lacks some. The sample contains tens of thousands of clones, about 86% of which appear only once. The data are from a study of lymphopenia after photon versus proton radiotherapy. Study findings and constraints: Post-nadir diversity loss with photons came from oligoclonal expansion, particularly CD8+ Temra cells.

Specimen: peripheral blood, collected from a patient treated with proton-based radiotherapy. The TCR was taken from a woman between 70 and 85 years old with pancreatic cancer. Some clones in this sample may be carry-over from other donors' samples. J is TRBJ2-5 and V is TRBV9, with TRBD2 matching 7 bases. The CDR3 DNA follows: TGTGCCAGCAGCGCGCCTACTAGCGTCGGAGAGACCCAGTACTTC. As protein: CASSAPTSVGETQYF.